This T cell receptor beta chain stems from a study of regulatory T cells in long-lasting Graves disease. About the study: The criterion for persistent Graves' disease was over 5 years of antithyroid drugs with positive TSH receptor antibodies.

This clonotype turned up a few times. The authors built TCR beta libraries using iRepertoire HTBI primers and Arm-PCR of CDR3 regions. TCRdb re-called the multiplex PCR reads through MiXCR, storing one row per CDR3 protein. The data hold about 460,000 distinct CDR3 sequences, with 22% observed a single time. Time point given: persistent/refractory GD, antithyroid drugs over 5 years with positive TRAb. Extracted PBMC RNA gave rise to the TCR library. Collection of peripheral blood (approximately 9 milliliters) was done using EDTA tubes. J was trimmed by 2 bases and V by 5 bases; bases with no gene match: 5. The germline gives CDR1 SGHNT, CDR2 YENEEA. The CDR3 is 15 amino acids.

The sample here was peripheral blood mononuclear cells (PBMCs), taken when the disease was refractory, from a patient treated with antithyroid drugs. The TCR originated in a female donor with Graves disease. The genes are TRBV11-3 and TRBJ2-2, with 7 bases aligning to TRBD2. The CDR3 nucleotides are TGTGCCAGCAGCCAATCGGGGGGTAACACCGGGGAGCTGTTTTTT. This translates into CASSQSGGNTGELFF.